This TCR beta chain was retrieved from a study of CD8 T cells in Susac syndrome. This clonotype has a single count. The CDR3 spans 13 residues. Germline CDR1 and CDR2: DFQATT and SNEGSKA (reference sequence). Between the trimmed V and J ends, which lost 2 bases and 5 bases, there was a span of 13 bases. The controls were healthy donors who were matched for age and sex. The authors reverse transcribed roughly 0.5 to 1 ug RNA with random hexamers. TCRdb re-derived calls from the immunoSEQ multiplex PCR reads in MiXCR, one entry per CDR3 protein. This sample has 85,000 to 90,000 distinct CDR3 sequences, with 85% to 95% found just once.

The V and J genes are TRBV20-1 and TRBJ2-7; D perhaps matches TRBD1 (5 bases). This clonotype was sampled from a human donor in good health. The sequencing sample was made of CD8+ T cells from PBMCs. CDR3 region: CSARSQGIDEQYF. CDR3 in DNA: TGCAGTGCTAGAAGTCAGGGTATAGACGAGCAGTACTTC.